The TCR beta chain under discussion was sequenced for a study of response to subunit inactivated influenza vaccine. Germline V lookup: CDR1 GTSNPN, CDR2 SVGIG (reference sequence). This CDR3 has 16 amino acids. V lost 1 base, J lost 0 bases, and 4 bases stayed unmatched. TCRdb ran MiXCR on the RT-PCR reads and lists one entry per CDR3 protein. Found here are roughly 790,000 distinct CDR3 sequences, over 20% of them singletons; the top ten hold approximately 10%. The source of this sequence is a man aged 45-65 years who received an inactivated influenza vaccine. Sequences were derived from PBMCs from blood, sampled about 5 days after vaccination. This rearrangement joins TRBV30 to TRBJ2-2, with 8 bases that match TRBD2. In nucleotides, the CDR3 is TGTGCCTGGAGTGGAATAGCGGGGTCGAACACCGGGGAGCTGTTTTTT. This translates into CAWSGIAGSNTGELFF.